This passage covers 24 T cell receptor beta chains from one sample sequenced in a study of cytomegalovirus exposure and HLA in healthy donors. The PCR used 60 Vbeta and 13 Jbeta primers. Clones were read by immunoSEQ multiplex PCR, and TCRdb kept only the in-frame ones, dropping some. The sample carries approximately 170,000 clones, around 68% recorded once. The sample was PBMCs. These receptor sequences come from a man aged 45-60 years in good health and CMV-seronegative.

The V and J genes are TRBV6-1 and TRBJ1-4; the D is unclear. Germline CDR1 MNHNS, CDR2 SASEGT. CDR3 size: 13 residues. V was clipped by 0 bases and J by 14 bases, with 13 bases between them. In nucleotides, the CDR3 is TGTGCCAGCAGTGAAGCGCGGGTAATCGGTCTGTTTTTT. Protein sequence: CASSEARVIGLFF.

V and J are TRBV10-3 and TRBJ2-7, with a tentative D call TRBD1 (6 bases). There are 16 residues in the CDR3. The V end was cut by 3 bases, the J end by 1 base, with 16 bases between. Germline loops: CDR1 ENHRY, CDR2 SYGVKD. The CDR3 here is CAISDADRLLSYEQYF. The CDR3 nucleotides read TGTGCCATCAGTGATGCCGACAGGTTGCTATCCTACGAGCAGTACTTC.

The gene calls are TRBV29-1 and TRBJ2-7; the match to TRBD2 covers 7 bases. V dropped 4 bases and J dropped 7; count of bases not matched to a gene: 4. Germline V lookup: CDR1 SQVTM, CDR2 ANQGSEA. The CDR3 contains 11 residues. CDR3 sequence (DNA): TGCAGCGTTGGGCGGGAGCTGGAGCAGTACTTC. It codes for CSVGRELEQYF.

The chain carries TRBV7-7 and TRBJ2-5; no clear D. The germline CDR1 and CDR2 sequences are SSHAT and FNYEAQ (reference sequence). V dropped 2 bases and J dropped 4 bases, with 17 bases sitting between them. The CDR3 has 16 residues. The chain's CDR3 is CASSLRNVPSGETQYF. The CDR3 bases are TGTGCCAGCAGCTTACGGAACGTTCCTTCGGGAGAGACCCAGTACTTC.

The rearrangement uses TRBV19 and TRBJ1-1; D gene unclear. CDR1 LNHDA and CDR2 SQIVND come from the germline V gene (reference sequence). This CDR3 is 15 amino acids long. With 1 base removed from V and 0 bases from J, the gap between germline ends came to 9 bases. In DNA form, the CDR3 reads TGTGCCAGTAGTATAGGAAAGCTACTGAACACTGAAGCTTTCTTT. Translation gives CASSIGKLLNTEAFF. Based on the CDR3 plus reference TRBV19 and TRBJ1-1, the full variable domain is DGGITQSPKYLFRKEGQNVTLSCEQNLNHDAMYWYRQDPGQGLRLIYYSQIVNDFQKGDIAEGYSVSREKKESFPLTVTSAQKNPTAFYLCASSIGKLLNTEAFFGQGTRLTVV.

Only one count was recorded for this clone. This sequence joins TRBV7-9 and TRBJ2-7; 9 positions agree with TRBD1. Germline lookup yields CDR1 SEHNR and CDR2 FQNEAQ (reference sequence). The CDR3 sequence is 16 residues long. V shed 1 base and J 4 bases; nucleotides not matched to a gene: 8. The CDR3 DNA reads TGTGCCAGCAGCTTAGAGGTACAGGGGGCTATATACGAGCAGTACTTC. Translation gives CASSLEVQGAIYEQYF. The whole variable domain, filled in from reference TRBV7-9 and TRBJ2-7, reads DTGVSQNPRHKITKRGQNVTFRCDPISEHNRLYWYRQTLGQGPEFLTYFQNEAQLEKSRLLSDRFSAERPKGSFSTLEIQRTEQGDSAMYLCASSLEVQGAIYEQYFGPGTRLTVT.

This clone was seen a handful of times. The rearrangement joins TRBV2 to TRBJ1-5; D is uncertain. Per the germline V gene, CDR1 is SNHLY and CDR2 is FYNNEI. The CDR3 spans 13 residues. Trimming left V 11 bases short and J 2 bases short, with 13 bases between. The CDR3 sequence: CASSTDGNQPQHF. In DNA form, the CDR3 reads TGTGCCTCATCCACAGATGGCAATCAGCCCCAGCATTTT.

The rearrangement joins TRBV7-9 to TRBJ1-3; the D is unclear. The CDR3 length is 13 residues. Trimming stripped 5 bases from V and 2 bases from J, with 7 bases between. Germline V gives CDR1 SEHNR, CDR2 FQNEAQ (reference sequence). The CDR3 here is CASSKQTGNTIYF. Written as DNA, the CDR3 is TGTGCCAGCAGCAAACAAACTGGAAACACCATATATTTT.

This clone was found a few times. CDR3 nucleotide sequence: TGTGCCAGCAGCAGCACCGGGACAGGGGGGGTGGACAATGAGCAGTTCTTC. Amino acids: CASSSTGTGGVDNEQFF. This chain uses TRBV14 with TRBJ2-1; 11 nucleotides line up with TRBD1. After removal of 5 bases from V and 5 bases from J, the junction contained 11 bases not matched to a gene. Per germline, CDR1 SGHDN and CDR2 FVKESK. The CDR3 extends over 17 amino acids.

Here the CDR3 DNA reads TGTGCCAGCAGCTTAGAAAGGGGCGGAAACACTGAAGCTTTCTTT. Its translation is CASSLERGGNTEAFF. The chain links TRBV7-9 to TRBJ1-1, with D maybe TRBD1 (5 bases). CDR1 is SEHNR and CDR2 is FQNEAQ in the germline V gene (reference sequence). This CDR3 is 15 amino acids long. V was cut by 1 base and J by 2 bases, with 11 bases left in between.

The J gene is TRBJ2-2, the V gene TRBV2; maybe TRBD1 (6 bases). Trimming took off 5 bases at V and 4 bases at J, with 11 bases between the two ends. The germline V gene has CDR1 SNHLY and CDR2 FYNNEI. This CDR3 has 14 amino acids. The CDR3 bases are TGTGCCAGCAGTCGCCGGACAGCCACCGGGGAGCTGTTTTTT. This codes for CASSRRTATGELFF.

This clone was picked up one time. The rearrangement joins TRBV5-1 to TRBJ1-1; a possible D gene is TRBD1 (6 bases). This CDR3 comprises 13 residues. The V gene lost 5 bases and the J gene lost 4 bases, with 12 bases spanning the gap. The germline gives CDR1 SGHRS, CDR2 YFSETQ. The DNA of the CDR3 is TGCGCCAGCAGGTACAGGGTGGGCACTGAAGCTTTCTTT. Translation gives CASRYRVGTEAFF.

In this sample, this clone turned up a few times. The chain joins TRBV5-4 to TRBJ1-6, with D uncertain. The V end lost 0 bases, the J end lost 5 bases, and 9 bases lay between the germline ends. The germline V gene has CDR1 SGHNT and CDR2 YYREEE (reference sequence). The length of the CDR3 is 15 residues. CDR3 DNA: TGTGCCAGCAGCTTGGGAGGGCCTGATAATTCACCCCTCCACTTT. Translated: CASSLGGPDNSPLHF.

The CDR3: CASSDDPLSSNQPQHF. The CDR3 DNA follows: TGTGCCAGCAGTGATGACCCCCTTAGCAGCAATCAGCCCCAGCATTTT. The gene calls are TRBV2 and TRBJ1-5; no clear D gene. This CDR3 has 16 amino acids. Germline CDR1 is SNHLY and CDR2 is FYNNEI. V gave up 3 bases and J gave up 1 base, with 13 bases separating them.

This chain uses TRBV19 with TRBJ1-2; tentatively, D is TRBD1 (5 bases). The CDR3 is made up of 15 amino acids. V lost 10 bases and J lost 8, with 26 bases in between. Germline V CDR1 and CDR2: LNHDA, SQIVND (reference sequence). DNA of the CDR3: TGTGCCACTTACGTCCTACGACAGCCCCTGGGCGGCTACACCTTC. Translating it yields CATYVLRQPLGGYTF.

This clone came up a few times. The V gene is TRBV5-6, the J gene TRBJ2-3; 7 nucleotides align to TRBD1. Germline lookup yields CDR1 SGHDT and CDR2 YYEEEE. V shed 3 bases, J shed 4 bases, and the junction held 5 bases outside the gene matches. CDR3 size: 14 residues. CDR3 residues: CASSSDRAPDTQYF. The CDR3 DNA reads TGTGCCAGCAGCTCAGACAGGGCCCCAGATACGCAGTATTTT. The variable domain in full, completed from reference TRBV5-6 and TRBJ2-3, reads DAGVTQSPTHLIKTRGQQVTLRCSPKSGHDTVSWYQQALGQGPQFIFQYYEEEERQRGNFPDRFSGHQFPNYSSELNVNALLLGDSALYLCASSSDRAPDTQYFGPGTRLTVL.

This rearrangement joins TRBV5-4 to TRBJ2-3, with 13 bases lining up with TRBD2. In germline, CDR1 is SGHNT, CDR2 YYREEE (reference sequence). Germline trimming cut 8 bases from V and 3 bases from J; bases unmatched to any gene: 3. The CDR3 has 14 residues. The CDR3: CASQLAGGTDTQYF. CDR3 coding DNA: TGTGCCAGTCAACTAGCGGGGGGGACAGATACGCAGTATTTT.

The gene calls are TRBV19 and TRBJ2-3, with 9 bases fitting TRBD1. The CDR3 is 15 amino acids. Germline-derived CDR1 and CDR2 are LNHDA and SQIVND (reference sequence). The junction had 5 bases not matched to a gene; V was cut back by 3 bases and J by 4 bases. Here the CDR3 DNA reads TGTGCCAGTAGTATTAGGACAGGGGAGGCAGATACGCAGTATTTT. It is translated as CASSIRTGEADTQYF.

V usage is TRBV5-4 and J usage is TRBJ2-5, with unresolved D. The length of the CDR3 is 13 residues. V was cut by 2 bases and J by 5 bases, with 10 bases left in between. CDR1 SGHNT and CDR2 YYREEE come from the germline V gene (reference sequence). CDR3 sequence reads: CASSFSRWETQYF. The CDR3 region has the DNA TGTGCCAGCAGCTTCTCACGGTGGGAGACCCAGTACTTC.

Comment on this clone: Because the CDR3's place on the DNA is in doubt, the DNA is left out and the CDR3 is given as listed by TCRdb. This chain uses TRBV4-2 with TRBJ2-7; the tabulated D call, TRBD2, remains unverified against the DNA. Germline CDR1 reads LGHNA; CDR2 reads YNFKEQ. The CDR3 is 16 amino acids in total, end residues counted. The CDR3 here is CASSSSGGQDSYEQYF.

The rearrangement uses TRBV9 and TRBJ1-2; tentative D call: TRBD1 (6 bases). Germline loops: CDR1 SGDLS, CDR2 YYNGEE. The CDR3 consists of 12 residues. V was clipped by 3 bases and J by 6 bases, with 9 bases between them. The CDR3 region has the DNA TGTGCCAGCAGCGGAAACAGGGATGGCTACACCTTC. Translated: CASSGNRDGYTF.

The chain is built from TRBV5-6 and TRBJ1-1; D is uncertain. CDR3 length: 15 amino acids. The V gene lost 1 base and the J gene lost 4 bases, with 14 bases spanning the gap. Germline loops: CDR1 SGHDT, CDR2 YYEEEE. The CDR3 coding sequence is TGTGCCAGCAGCTTGTATATTGGCAGTCTCACTGAAGCTTTCTTT. As protein: CASSLYIGSLTEAFF.

The CDR3 region has the DNA TGTGCCAGTAGTTGGGACAGCCGCCGACTTAATGAAAAACTGTTTTTT. Protein sequence: CASSWDSRRLNEKLFF. The rearrangement links TRBV19 to TRBJ1-4; 7 bases map to TRBD1. The V and J ends lost 5 bases and 4 bases, in that order; junction bases with no gene match: 10. This CDR3 comprises 16 residues. The germline V gene encodes CDR1 LNHDA and CDR2 SQIVND (reference sequence).

The DNA of the CDR3 is TGCGCCAGCAGCTTGGAAGCTGTTCGGAACACTGAAGCTTTCTTT. Translated: CASSLEAVRNTEAFF. This chain links TRBV5-1 with TRBJ1-1, with D unclear. V was pared by 0 bases and J by 1 base, with 10 bases between. The CDR3 has 15 amino acids. CDR1 and CDR2 from the germline V gene are SGHRS and YFSETQ.